The sequence of this TCR beta chain was determined in a study of T cells in Graves' hyperthyroidism and ophthalmopathy. Uncontrolled infection, other autoimmune disease, pregnancy or lactation barred patients from enrollment. Progressors' blood was drawn at hyperthyroidism diagnosis, before ophthalmopathy symptoms. The authors took PBMCs from 10 ml fresh peripheral blood. The CDR3 extends over 14 amino acids. V was trimmed by 4 bases and J by 10 bases, leaving 16 bases between them. Researchers amplified the TCR beta CDR3 regions from RNA transcripts. HTBI primers were the set used in a first-round RT-PCR of the TCR CDR3. Via MiXCR, TCRdb re-called the multiplex PCR reads, giving one row per CDR3 protein. Of roughly 500,000 distinct CDR3 sequences listed, approximately 13% are singletons. Study-level results: Most clonotypes that expanded in the thyroid above 0.001 also showed up in blood.

This clonotype was seen once. What it binds is unknown. Sequencing was done on a sample of blood. V usage is TRBV12-3 or TRBV12-4 and J usage is TRBJ1-4, with a tentative D call TRBD1 (5 bases). This receptor was taken from a woman in her 30s with Graves' hyperthyroidism that later progressed to Graves' ophthalmopathy. CDR3: CASSSDSTGGKLFF. Written as DNA, the CDR3 is TGTGCCAGCAGTTCCGACAGCACTGGGGGAAAACTGTTTTTT.